This T cell receptor (beta chain) stems from a study of OX40 agonist ivuxolimab in advanced cancers. Overall study context: Age averaged around 58 years (range roughly 20 to 90), and approximately 80% were male. Study-wide results and limits: Patients who responded partially at 0.1-3.0 mg/kg showed clonal expansion ranking among the lowest. Within 6 weeks, CD4+ and CD8+ blood T cells expanded clonally at 0.1 to 3.0 mg/kg.

TCRdb's copy holds only in-frame clones and misses some; the assay was immunoSEQ multiplex PCR. This table holds some 52,000 clones, 85% to 90% found once. A note on this clone: Its matching antigen is unknown.

The CDR3 consists of 15 residues. Germline V CDR1 and CDR2: SNHLY, FYNNEI. The V and J ends lost 6 bases and 2 bases respectively, with 13 bases between them. This specimen consisted of CD4+ or CD8+ T cells sorted from blood, obtained in a trial of the OX40 agonist ivuxolimab. This sequence originates from an adult with an advanced solid tumor such as melanoma, head and neck, liver or kidney cancer. This sequence joins TRBV2 and TRBJ1-4; D perhaps matches TRBD1 (6 bases). CDR3 in DNA: TGTGCCAGCAGCTACCAGGGGACCACTAATGAAAAACTGTTTTTT. Residues: CASSYQGTTNEKLFF.